This TCR beta chain came from a study of blood T cell repertoires in COVID-19. Clones were sequenced by immunoSEQ multiplex PCR, and TCRdb holds only the in-frame ones, with some missing. The sample carries 150,000 or so clones, over 85% recorded once. The count of this clone is one. Sequencing was carried out using peripheral blood. The source of this sequence is a woman aged 60-75 years with COVID-19, enrolled during active disease.

This chain's CDR3 is CASSSTTGGWRETQYF. The CDR3 region has the DNA TGCGCCAGCAGCTCGACGACAGGGGGCTGGAGGGAGACCCAGTACTTC. The gene calls are TRBV5-1 and TRBJ2-5; 10 bases line up with TRBD1. CDR1 and CDR2 (germline): SGHRS, YFSETQ. Germline trimming cut 3 bases from V and 5 bases from J; bases unmatched to any gene: 10. This CDR3 contains 16 residues.